The 5 T cell receptor beta chains listed next were all sequenced from one sample in a study of cytomegalovirus exposure and HLA in healthy donors. Measured with immunoSEQ multiplex PCR; TCRdb has only the in-frame clones, and not every one. This sample has 80,000 to 100,000 clones; around nine tenths occur once, and the top ten carry 3.9%. The sample comprised PBMCs. The receptors derive from a woman aged 25 to 39 in good health and CMV-seronegative.

The genes are TRBV5-6 and TRBJ2-7; 8 bases fit TRBD1. This CDR3 contains 14 residues. Per the germline V gene, CDR1 is SGHDT and CDR2 is YYEEEE. V gave up 0 bases and J gave up 3 bases; unmatched junction bases: 2. The CDR3 region is CASSLAGGSYEQYF. The DNA of the CDR3 is TGTGCCAGCAGCTTGGCAGGGGGCAGCTACGAGCAGTACTTC.

The chain carries TRBV7-9 and TRBJ2-1; 8 bases match TRBD2. CDR3 length equals 16 residues. Germline V gene lookup returns CDR1 SEHNR and CDR2 FQNEAQ (reference sequence). Unmatched junction bases numbered 10, after V lost 1 base and J lost 8 bases. The CDR3 sequence is CASSLGGLVGRDEQFF. CDR3 bases: TGTGCCAGCAGCTTAGGGGGACTAGTGGGAAGGGATGAGCAGTTCTTC. The full variable domain, its missing parts supplied by reference TRBV7-9 and TRBJ2-1, is DTGVSQNPRHKITKRGQNVTFRCDPISEHNRLYWYRQTLGQGPEFLTYFQNEAQLEKSRLLSDRFSAERPKGSFSTLEIQRTEQGDSAMYLCASSLGGLVGRDEQFFGPGTRLTVL.

This clone was found once. This rearrangement joins TRBV7-6 to TRBJ2-5; 7 nucleotides match TRBD2. This CDR3 region has 14 residues. The trim removed 3 bases at V and 4 bases at J, leaving 5 bases unmatched. The germline CDR1 and CDR2 sequences are SGHVS and FNYEAQ. The DNA of the CDR3 is TGTGCCAGCAGCTTCATTGGGGGGGGAGAGACCCAGTACTTC. Residues: CASSFIGGGETQYF.

This clone was observed a single time. The chain is built from TRBV7-7 and TRBJ2-5; 7 positions match TRBD2. Per germline, CDR1 SSHAT and CDR2 FNYEAQ (reference sequence). The CDR3 is made up of 13 amino acids. Trimming cost V 3 bases and J 5 bases; bases outside gene matches: 3. The CDR3 DNA reads as TGTGCCAGCAGCTTTCGGGGGGAGGAGACCCAGTACTTC. Translated, it gives CASSFRGEETQYF. Looking up the rest from reference TRBV7-7 and TRBJ2-5 gives the full variable domain: GAGVSQSPRYKVTKRGQDVTLRCDPISSHATLYWYQQALGQGPEFLTYFNYEAQPDKSGLPSDRFSAERPEGSISTLTIQRTEQRDSAMYRCASSFRGEETQYFGPGTRLLVL.

This sequence joins TRBV12-5 and TRBJ2-1; tentatively, D is TRBD2 (6 bases). The CDR3 has 13 amino acids. From germline, CDR1 is LGHNT and CDR2 FRNRAP. V lost 1 base, J lost 8 bases, and 9 bases lay in between. CDR3 nucleotides: TGTGCTAGTGGTTTGGCACTAGCAGATGAGCAGTTCTTC. Residues: CASGLALADEQFF.